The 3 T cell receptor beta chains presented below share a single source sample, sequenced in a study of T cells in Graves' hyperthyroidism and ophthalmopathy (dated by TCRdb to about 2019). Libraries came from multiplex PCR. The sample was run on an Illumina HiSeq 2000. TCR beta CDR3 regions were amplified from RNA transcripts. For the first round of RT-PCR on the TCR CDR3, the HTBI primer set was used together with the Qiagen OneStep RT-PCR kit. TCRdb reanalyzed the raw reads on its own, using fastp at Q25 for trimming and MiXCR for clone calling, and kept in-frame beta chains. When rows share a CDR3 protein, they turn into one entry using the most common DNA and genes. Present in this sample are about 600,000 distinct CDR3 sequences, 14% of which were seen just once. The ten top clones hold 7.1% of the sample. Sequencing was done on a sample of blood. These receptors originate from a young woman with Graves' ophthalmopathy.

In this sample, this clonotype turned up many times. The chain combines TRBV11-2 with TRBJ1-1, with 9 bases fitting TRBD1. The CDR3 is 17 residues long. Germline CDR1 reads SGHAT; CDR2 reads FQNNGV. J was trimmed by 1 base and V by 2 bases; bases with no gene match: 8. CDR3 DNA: TGTGCCAGCAGCTTAAAGGACAGGGGCCTCAAGAACACTGAAGCTTTCTTT. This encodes CASSLKDRGLKNTEAFF.

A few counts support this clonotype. CDR3 amino acids: CASRKQGGNEKLFF. The CDR3 DNA follows: TGCGCCAGCAGAAAACAGGGGGGGAATGAAAAACTGTTTTTT. The chain combines TRBV5-1 with TRBJ1-4, with 8 bases aligning to TRBD1. V was clipped by 5 bases and J by 5 bases; unmatched bases: 5. The CDR3 sequence is 14 residues long. Germline-derived CDR1 and CDR2 are SGHRS and YFSETQ.

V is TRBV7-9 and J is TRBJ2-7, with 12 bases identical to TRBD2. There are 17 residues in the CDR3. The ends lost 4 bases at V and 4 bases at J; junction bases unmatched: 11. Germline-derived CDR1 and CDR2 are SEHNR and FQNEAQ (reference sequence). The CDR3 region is CASSSSPRLAGGYEQYF. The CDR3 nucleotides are TGTGCCAGCAGCTCTAGCCCCCGTCTAGCGGGAGGGTACGAGCAGTACTTC.